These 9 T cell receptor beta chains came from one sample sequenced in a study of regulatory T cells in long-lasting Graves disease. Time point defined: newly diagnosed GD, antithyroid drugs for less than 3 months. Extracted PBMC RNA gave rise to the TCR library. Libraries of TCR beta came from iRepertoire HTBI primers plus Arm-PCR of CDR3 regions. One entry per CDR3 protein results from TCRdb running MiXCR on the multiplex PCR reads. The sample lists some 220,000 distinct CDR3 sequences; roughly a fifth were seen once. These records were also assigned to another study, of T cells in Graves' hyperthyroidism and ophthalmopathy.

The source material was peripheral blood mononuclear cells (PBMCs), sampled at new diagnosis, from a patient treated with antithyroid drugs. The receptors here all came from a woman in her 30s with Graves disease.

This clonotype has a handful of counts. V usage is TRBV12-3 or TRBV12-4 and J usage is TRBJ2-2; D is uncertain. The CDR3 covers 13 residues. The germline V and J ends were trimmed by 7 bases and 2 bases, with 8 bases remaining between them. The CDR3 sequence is CASTTINTGELFF. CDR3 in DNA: TGTGCCAGCACCACAATAAACACCGGGGAGCTGTTTTTT.

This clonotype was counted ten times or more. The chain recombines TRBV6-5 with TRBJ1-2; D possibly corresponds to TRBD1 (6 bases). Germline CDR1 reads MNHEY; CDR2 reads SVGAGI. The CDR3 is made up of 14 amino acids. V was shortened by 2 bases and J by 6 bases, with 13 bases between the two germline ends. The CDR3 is CASSYGGTLDGYTF. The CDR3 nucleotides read TGTGCCAGCAGTTACGGTGGGACACTAGATGGCTACACCTTC.

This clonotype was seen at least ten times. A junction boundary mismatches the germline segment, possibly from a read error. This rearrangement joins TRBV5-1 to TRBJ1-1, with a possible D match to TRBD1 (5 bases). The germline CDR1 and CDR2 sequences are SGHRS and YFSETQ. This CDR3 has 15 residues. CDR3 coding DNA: TGTGCCAGCAGCTTAGACACAGGAAGGTACACTGAAGCTTTCTTT. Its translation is CASSLDTGRYTEAFF.

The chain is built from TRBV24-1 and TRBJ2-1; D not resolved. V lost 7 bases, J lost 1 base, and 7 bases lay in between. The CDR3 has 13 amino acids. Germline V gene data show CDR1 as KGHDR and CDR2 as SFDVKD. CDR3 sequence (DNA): TGTGCCACCAGCGGAAGGTCCTACAATGAGCAGTTCTTC. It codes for CATSGRSYNEQFF.

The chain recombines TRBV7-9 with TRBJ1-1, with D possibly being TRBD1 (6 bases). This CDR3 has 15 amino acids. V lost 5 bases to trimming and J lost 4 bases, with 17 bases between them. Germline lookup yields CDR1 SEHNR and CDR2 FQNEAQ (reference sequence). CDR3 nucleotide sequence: TGTGCCAGCAGCATCCCTGAGGGGGTCGGCACTGAAGCTTTCTTT. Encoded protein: CASSIPEGVGTEAFF.

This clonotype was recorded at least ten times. The DNA of the CDR3 is TGTGCCAGCAACCCTTCAGGATTCACCGGGGAGCTGTTTTTT. Translation gives CASNPSGFTGELFF. V usage is TRBV12-3 or TRBV12-4 and J usage is TRBJ2-2; no definite D call. V shed 7 bases and J shed 4 bases, with 13 bases lying between them. The CDR3 has 14 amino acids.

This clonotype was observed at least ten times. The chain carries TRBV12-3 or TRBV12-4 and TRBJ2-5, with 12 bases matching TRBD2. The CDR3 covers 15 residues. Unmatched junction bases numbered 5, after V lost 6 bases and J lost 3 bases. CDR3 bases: TGTGCCAGCAGCACGTGGACTAGCGGGAAAGAGACCCAGTACTTC. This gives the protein CASSTWTSGKETQYF.

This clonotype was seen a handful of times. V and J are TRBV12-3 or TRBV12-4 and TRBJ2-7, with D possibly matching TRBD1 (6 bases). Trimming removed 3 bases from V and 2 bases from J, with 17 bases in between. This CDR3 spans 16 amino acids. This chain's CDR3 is CASSFPTGTPPYEQYF. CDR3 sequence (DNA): TGTGCCAGCAGTTTCCCAACCGGGACACCGCCCTACGAGCAGTACTTC.

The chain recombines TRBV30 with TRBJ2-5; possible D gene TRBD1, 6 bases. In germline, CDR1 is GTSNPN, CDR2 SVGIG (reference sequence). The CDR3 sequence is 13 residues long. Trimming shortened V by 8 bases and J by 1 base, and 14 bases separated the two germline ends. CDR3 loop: CALLPGAQETQYF. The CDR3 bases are TGTGCCCTCCTTCCAGGGGCCCAAGAGACCCAGTACTTC.